This is a list of T cell receptor beta chains from one sample in a study of blood T cells in healthy people across ages. TCRdb called the 5' RACE reads again in MiXCR, with one record for every CDR3 protein. This table holds around 1,000,000 distinct CDR3 sequences, roughly 24% found once. This sample also belongs to another study, concerning T cells of mothers and their children.

The sequenced sample was blood. All receptors derive from a girl aged 2-10 years in good health. Both conserved end residues are part of each CDR3. D genes are given only for firm matches.

>TRBV13|14|TRBJ2-1|.
CASSPRGSGNEQFF
>TRBV12-3/TRBV12-4|12|TRBJ2-4|.
CASTPDLNIQYF
>TRBV7-6|13|TRBJ2-4|.
CASSQLFENIQYF
>TRBV29-1|11|TRBJ2-5|.
CSAGEGKTQYF
>TRBV6-5|18|TRBJ2-5|TRBD1
CASSYSNVAGGYQETQYF
>TRBV29-1|15|.|.
CSVEENGKGDYEQYF
>TRBV29-1|17|TRBJ2-3|.
CSAEGQLPAPSTDTQYF
>TRBV5-1|18|TRBJ2-1|.
CASSLGVSERAIYNEQFF
>TRBV7-8|14|TRBJ2-7|.
CASSQGDASYEQYF
>TRBV12-3/TRBV12-4|14|TRBJ1-4|.
CASGFQGLKEKLFF
>TRBV10-3|15|.|TRBD2
CAISEGGRAGNEQFF